These 32 T cell receptor beta chains were sequenced from one sample in a study of PD-1 blockade in classical Hodgkin lymphoma. TCRdb's copy holds only in-frame clones and misses some; the assay was immunoSEQ multiplex PCR. The sample has around 60,000 clones; about 92% are singletons. As for time point: cycle 4 day 1 (C4D1), after around six weeks of nivolumab. Following autologous stem cell transplantation, relapse occurred in every patient, and exposure to brentuximab vedotin varied. This material consisted of peripheral blood mononuclear cells (PBMCs), taken before the fourth cycle of nivolumab. All receptors derive from a human donor with classical Hodgkin lymphoma.

The chain employs TRBV19 and TRBJ1-1; D uncertain. Trimming removed 5 bases from V and 3 bases from J, with 10 bases in between. The CDR3 spans 13 residues. CDR1 is LNHDA and CDR2 is SQIVND in the germline V gene (reference sequence). CDR3 nucleotide sequence: TGTGCCAGTAGTTCGAGGGCTGACACTGAAGCTTTCTTT. The encoded protein is CASSSRADTEAFF.

The rearrangement uses TRBV28 and TRBJ1-3; tentatively, D is TRBD1 (6 bases). Germline V CDR1 and CDR2: MDHEN, SYDVKM. CDR3 size: 16 residues. V dropped 6 bases and J dropped 1 base, with 16 bases sitting between them. The CDR3 spells CASSLWGGTSGNTIYF. CDR3 DNA: TGTGCCAGCAGCCTATGGGGGGGGACATCTGGAAACACCATATATTTT.

The chain has TRBV4-2 and TRBJ2-1; 9 positions agree with TRBD2. Germline V lookup: CDR1 LGHNA, CDR2 YNFKEQ. The CDR3 covers 22 residues. V lost 0 bases and J lost 6; bases outside the gene matches: 24. As DNA, the CDR3 is TGTGCCAGCAGCCAAGACTATTTCTTAGCGGGAGCCTGGAACATAATCCCCAATGAGCAGTTCTTC. Amino acid sequence: CASSQDYFLAGAWNIIPNEQFF.

The chain uses TRBV7-9 and TRBJ1-1; 7 positions agree with TRBD1. Germline-derived CDR1 and CDR2 are SEHNR and FQNEAQ (reference sequence). The CDR3 covers 13 residues. Unmatched junction bases numbered 7, after V lost 3 bases and J lost 9 bases. CDR3 region: CASSFPTGLKAFF. The CDR3, as DNA: TGTGCCAGCAGCTTTCCGACAGGGTTAAAAGCTTTCTTT.

This chain joins TRBV7-9 and TRBJ2-7; the D gene is possibly TRBD1 (6 bases). Trimming stripped 0 bases from V and 7 bases from J, with 16 bases between. The CDR3 extends over 15 amino acids. Germline CDR1 is SEHNR and CDR2 is FQNEAQ (reference sequence). CDR3 in amino acids: CASSLAPTGSWEQYF. CDR3 in DNA: TGTGCCAGCAGCTTAGCCCCCACAGGGTCCTGGGAGCAGTACTTC.

The V gene is TRBV5-6, the J gene TRBJ2-2; D gene uncertain. The CDR3 is made up of 13 amino acids. In germline, CDR1 is SGHDT, CDR2 YYEEEE. V lost 2 bases and J 4 bases, leaving 6 bases between the germline ends. CDR3 sequence reads: CASSFVATGELFF. The CDR3 nucleotides are TGTGCCAGCAGCTTTGTGGCCACCGGGGAGCTGTTTTTT.

The gene calls are TRBV11-2 and TRBJ2-2, with TRBD1 identical over 10 bases. Germline CDR1 reads SGHAT; CDR2 reads FQNNGV. V was clipped by 7 bases and J by 6 bases; unmatched bases: 8. The CDR3 has 15 residues. CDR3 residues: CASNGQGVIAGELFF. CDR3 DNA sequence: TGTGCCAGCAATGGACAGGGGGTTATCGCCGGGGAGCTGTTTTTT.

V usage is TRBV29-1 and J usage is TRBJ2-4; either TRBD1 or TRBD2 may supply D (5 bases each). Germline values: CDR1 SQVTM, CDR2 ANQGSEA. Trimming removed 7 bases from V and 3 bases from J, with 10 bases in between. The CDR3 contains 12 residues. The CDR3 is CSARDDKNIQYF. The DNA of the CDR3 is TGCAGCGCCAGGGACGACAAAAACATTCAGTACTTC.

The V and J genes are TRBV28 and TRBJ1-2; D gene ambiguous. In germline, CDR1 is MDHEN, CDR2 SYDVKM. The CDR3 runs 12 residues. Trimming took off 10 bases at V and 0 bases at J, with 9 bases between the two ends. The CDR3 sequence is CAIVGTNYGYTF. In DNA form, the CDR3 reads TGTGCCATAGTCGGTACTAACTATGGCTACACCTTC.

This rearrangement joins TRBV4-2 to TRBJ2-7; TRBD1 agrees at 11 bases. This CDR3 spans 14 amino acids. J was trimmed by 4 bases and V by 3 bases; bases with no gene match: 2. From germline, CDR1 is LGHNA and CDR2 YNFKEQ. CDR3 coding DNA: TGTGCCAGCAGCCAGGGACAGGGGGTTTACGAGCAGTACTTC. Its protein is CASSQGQGVYEQYF.

This chain connects TRBV7-6 to TRBJ2-1; TRBD1 matches at 7 bases. Losses at the gene ends were 1 base for V and 7 bases for J; bases not matched to a gene: 1. In germline, CDR1 is SGHVS, CDR2 FNYEAQ. The CDR3 spans 13 residues. CDR3 coding DNA: TGTGCCAGCAGCTTAGACAGGGGTAATGAGCAGTTCTTC. As protein: CASSLDRGNEQFF.

The J gene is TRBJ2-3, the V gene TRBV28; no clear D. The CDR3 runs to 14 residues. V was clipped by 4 bases and J by 1 base, with 9 bases between them. Looked up from germline, CDR1 is MDHEN and CDR2 is SYDVKM. The CDR3, as DNA: TGTGCCAGCAGTTATCTGAGCGGCACAGATACGCAGTATTTT. Translating it yields CASSYLSGTDTQYF. The full variable domain, completed using reference TRBV28 and TRBJ2-3, is DVKVTQSSRYLVKRTGEKVFLECVQDMDHENMFWYRQDPGLGLRLIYFSYDVKMKEKGDIPEGYSVSREKKERFSLILESASTNQTSMYLCASSYLSGTDTQYFGPGTRLTVL.

The chain is built from TRBV11-1 and TRBJ2-7; 9 bases line up with TRBD1. CDR3 size: 15 residues. Germline V lookup: CDR1 SGHAT, CDR2 FQDESV (reference sequence). V lost 2 bases to trimming and J lost 3 bases; unmatched junction nucleotides: 5. CDR3 bases: TGTGCCAGCAGCTTATCGGACAGGGGAGACTACGAGCAGTACTTC. The encoded protein is CASSLSDRGDYEQYF.

V gene TRBV28 combines with J gene TRBJ2-1; D gene uncertain. The germline V and J ends were trimmed by 0 bases and 5 bases, with 11 bases remaining between them. The CDR3 covers 15 residues. Per the germline V gene, CDR1 is MDHEN and CDR2 is SYDVKM. The CDR3 region is CASSLWTGPNNEQFF. The CDR3 DNA reads as TGTGCCAGCAGTTTATGGACCGGACCCAACAATGAGCAGTTCTTC.

The chain has TRBV28 and TRBJ1-3; unclear D gene. Germline V gives CDR1 MDHEN, CDR2 SYDVKM. The CDR3 is 14 residues long. Trimming took off 2 bases at V and 0 bases at J, with 5 bases between the two ends. CDR3: CASSLMSSGNTIYF. The CDR3 region has the DNA TGTGCCAGCAGTTTAATGAGCTCTGGAAACACCATATATTTT. Supplemented by reference TRBV28 and TRBJ1-3, the full variable domain reads DVKVTQSSRYLVKRTGEKVFLECVQDMDHENMFWYRQDPGLGLRLIYFSYDVKMKEKGDIPEGYSVSREKKERFSLILESASTNQTSMYLCASSLMSSGNTIYFGEGSWLTVV.

The CDR3 region is CASSSDHGSGELFF. In nucleotides, the CDR3 is TGTGCCAGTAGCTCCGACCATGGGTCCGGGGAGCTGTTTTTT. This rearrangement joins TRBV19 to TRBJ2-2; D is uncertain. Trimming stripped 6 bases from V and 6 bases from J, with 14 bases between. Germline V gene sequence: CDR1 LNHDA, CDR2 SQIVND (reference sequence). This CDR3 comprises 14 residues.

The chain has TRBV27 and TRBJ2-2; D may correspond to TRBD1 or TRBD2 (6 bases each). The CDR3 extends over 16 amino acids. V dropped 1 base and J dropped 6 bases, with 15 bases sitting between them. Per the germline V gene, CDR1 is MNHEY and CDR2 is SMNVEV (reference sequence). The CDR3 DNA is TGTGCCAGCAGTTTATTTGGGGGGCGCGGGGCCGGGGAGCTGTTTTTT. Residues: CASSLFGGRGAGELFF.

This clone was picked up one time. This CDR3 is CASSLTKFPGQGAKITQPQHF. The CDR3 coding sequence is TGCGCCAGCAGCCTAACCAAATTCCCGGGACAGGGGGCTAAGATTACGCAGCCCCAGCATTTT. The gene calls are TRBV23-1 and TRBJ1-5, with TRBD1 matching over 12 bases. TRBV23-1 counts as an open reading frame of uncertain function. The V gene end was trimmed by 6 bases and the J gene end by 7 bases; junction bases not matched to a gene: 25. This CDR3 is built from 21 residues.

V is TRBV6-1 and J is TRBJ2-1, with 11 nucleotides matching TRBD2. The CDR3 length is 13 residues. CDR1 is MNHNS and CDR2 is SASEGT in the germline V gene. The junction had 3 bases not matched to a gene; V was cut back by 6 bases and J by 8 bases. The CDR3 DNA reads TGTGCCAGCAGCCCTAGCGGGAGGTATGAGCAGTTCTTC. Translating it yields CASSPSGRYEQFF.

The chain links TRBV19 to TRBJ1-5; 9 nucleotides agree with TRBD1. This CDR3 region has 17 residues. J was trimmed by 0 bases and V by 4 bases; bases with no gene match: 7. Germline V gene lookup returns CDR1 LNHDA and CDR2 SQIVND (reference sequence). The CDR3 nucleotides are TGTGCCAGTAGTAACCCGGACAGGGGTCTTAGCAATCAGCCCCAGCATTTT. This gives the protein CASSNPDRGLSNQPQHF.

The rearrangement joins TRBV6-5 to TRBJ2-1; possible D gene TRBD1, 5 bases. The V and J ends lost 6 bases and 3 bases respectively, with 15 bases between them. CDR1 is MNHEY and CDR2 is SVGAGI in the germline V gene. The CDR3 loop spans 15 amino acids. DNA for the CDR3: TGTGCCAGCAGCAAGACAAGGGGCGGCTACAATGAGCAGTTCTTC. It yields the protein CASSKTRGGYNEQFF.

The CDR3: CASSLSVGSPRNYEQYF. In nucleotides, the CDR3 is TGCGCCAGCAGCTTGAGCGTCGGCAGTCCCCGAAACTACGAGCAGTACTTC. This chain connects TRBV5-1 to TRBJ2-7; D gene uncertain. Trimming removed 1 base from V and 3 bases from J, with 20 bases in between. The CDR3 length is 17 residues. CDR1 is SGHRS, CDR2 YFSETQ, per germline.

This chain links TRBV21-1 with TRBJ2-2. TRBV21-1 is tagged as a pseudogene. The CDR3 sequence is 17 residues long. CDR3 sequence: CASSKEVGEPYTGELFF. The CDR3 DNA is TGTGCCAGCAGCAAAGAGGTCGGTGAGCCATACACCGGGGAGCTGTTTTTT.

The V gene is TRBV28, the J gene TRBJ2-7; D is uncertain. The germline CDR1 and CDR2 sequences are MDHEN and SYDVKM. The CDR3 extends over 16 amino acids. V was cut by 4 bases and J by 0 bases, with 16 bases left in between. CDR3 sequence: CASSSISRGVSYEQYF. The CDR3 nucleotides are TGTGCCAGCAGTTCAATCTCCCGAGGAGTCTCCTACGAGCAGTACTTC.

Only one count was recorded for this clone. The chain recombines TRBV14 with TRBJ1-3, with D unresolved. V gave up 1 base and J gave up 0 bases, with 10 bases separating them. In germline, CDR1 is SGHDN, CDR2 FVKESK. This CDR3 is built from 16 residues. CDR3 loop: CASSQVVPSSGNTIYF. The CDR3 coding sequence is TGTGCCAGCAGCCAAGTAGTGCCCTCCTCTGGAAACACCATATATTTT.

The rearrangement uses TRBV30 and TRBJ2-3; a weak D match, TRBD2 (6 bases). In germline, CDR1 is GTSNPN, CDR2 SVGIG (reference sequence). The CDR3 covers 15 residues. Between the trimmed V and J ends, which lost 5 bases and 2 bases, there was a span of 17 bases. Here the CDR3 reads CAWGGKGLATDTQYF. The CDR3 region has the DNA TGTGCCTGGGGCGGGAAGGGATTGGCCACAGATACGCAGTATTTT.

V is TRBV4-2 and J is TRBJ2-7; TRBD2 matches at 10 bases. The CDR3 has 16 amino acids. V lost 0 bases to trimming and J lost 4 bases; unmatched junction nucleotides: 6. Germline CDR1 reads LGHNA; CDR2 reads YNFKEQ. This CDR3 is CASSQDLTSGEYEQYF. CDR3 nucleotide sequence: TGTGCCAGCAGCCAAGATCTAACTAGCGGGGAATACGAGCAGTACTTC.

This chain connects TRBV2 to TRBJ2-3, with D perhaps matching TRBD2 (6 bases). Trimming removed 3 bases from V and 1 base from J, with 17 bases in between. Germline CDR1 reads SNHLY; CDR2 reads FYNNEI. The CDR3 runs 17 residues. The CDR3 protein is CASSESVAVGGTDTQYF. The CDR3 DNA follows: TGTGCCAGCAGTGAGTCGGTAGCGGTGGGAGGCACAGATACGCAGTATTTT.

V and J are TRBV19 and TRBJ2-1; tentative D call: TRBD2 (6 bases). Germline CDR1 reads LNHDA; CDR2 reads SQIVND (reference sequence). This CDR3 region has 16 residues. Trimming took off 1 base at V and 0 bases at J, with 10 bases between the two ends. The CDR3 is CASSIASGGSYNEQFF. CDR3 bases: TGTGCCAGTAGTATAGCATCCGGGGGCTCCTACAATGAGCAGTTCTTC.

The chain employs TRBV29-1 and TRBJ2-7; tentatively, D is TRBD1 or TRBD2 (5 bases each). The CDR3 has 14 amino acids. Trimming removed 3 bases from V and 5 bases from J, with 17 bases in between. Germline values: CDR1 SQVTM, CDR2 ANQGSEA. The CDR3 DNA reads as TGCAGCGTTGAGGGCCGCGGGTCAGGGAACGAGCAGTACTTC. Encoded protein: CSVEGRGSGNEQYF.

This rearrangement joins TRBV5-4 to TRBJ1-6; 7 bases agree with TRBD1. V shed 2 bases and J 5 bases; nucleotides not matched to a gene: 4. Germline CDR1 reads SGHNT; CDR2 reads YYREEE (reference sequence). This CDR3 comprises 15 residues. CDR3 in DNA: TGTGCCAGCAGCTTTGCCGGGACAGATAATTCACCCCTCCACTTT. Protein: CASSFAGTDNSPLHF.

The V and J genes are TRBV6-5 and TRBJ1-2; a weak D match, TRBD1 (5 bases). Germline assignment: CDR1 MNHEY and CDR2 SVGAGI. V was trimmed by 0 bases and J by 4 bases, leaving 12 bases between them. The CDR3 length is 15 residues. CDR3 coding DNA: TGTGCCAGCAGTTACTCGATCGCCGGGGGCTATGGCTACACCTTC. Encoded protein: CASSYSIAGGYGYTF.